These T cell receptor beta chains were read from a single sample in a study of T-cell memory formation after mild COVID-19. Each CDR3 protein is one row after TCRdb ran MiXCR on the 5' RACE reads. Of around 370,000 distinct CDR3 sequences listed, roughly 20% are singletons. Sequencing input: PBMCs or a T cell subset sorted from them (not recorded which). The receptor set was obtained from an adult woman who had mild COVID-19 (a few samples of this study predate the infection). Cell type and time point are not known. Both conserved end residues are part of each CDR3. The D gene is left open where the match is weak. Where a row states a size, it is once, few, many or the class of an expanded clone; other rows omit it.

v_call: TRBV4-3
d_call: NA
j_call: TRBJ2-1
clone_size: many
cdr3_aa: CASSDYGEQFF
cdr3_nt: TGCGCCAGCAGCGATTATGGTGAGCAGTTCTTC

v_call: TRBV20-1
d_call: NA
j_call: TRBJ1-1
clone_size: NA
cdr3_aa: CSARWAREAEAFF
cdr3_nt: TGCAGTGCTAGATGGGCCCGTGAAGCTGAAGCTTTCTTT

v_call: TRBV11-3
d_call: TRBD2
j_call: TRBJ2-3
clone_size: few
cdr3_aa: CASSSGTSRTDTQYF
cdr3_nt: TGTGCCAGCAGCAGCGGGACTAGCCGCACAGATACGCAGTATTTT

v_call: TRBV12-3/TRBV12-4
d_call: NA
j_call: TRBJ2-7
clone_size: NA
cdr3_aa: CASSREDYEQYF
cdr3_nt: TGTGCCAGCAGTCGAGAGGACTACGAGCAGTACTTC

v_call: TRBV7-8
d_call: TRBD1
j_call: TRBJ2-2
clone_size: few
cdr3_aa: CASSLRTGEVGTGELFF
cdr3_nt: TGTGCCAGCAGCTTACGGACAGGGGAAGTGGGCACCGGGGAGCTGTTTTTT

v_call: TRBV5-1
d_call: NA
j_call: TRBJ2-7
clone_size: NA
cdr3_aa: CASSSITAGSGYEQYF
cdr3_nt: TGCGCCAGCAGCTCAATTACGGCGGGAAGTGGGTACGAGCAGTACTTC

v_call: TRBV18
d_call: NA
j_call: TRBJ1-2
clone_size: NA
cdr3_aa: CASSPRRPGPYSDNYGYTF
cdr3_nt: TGTGCCAGCTCACCACGGAGGCCGGGACCGTATAGTGATAACTATGGCTACACCTTC

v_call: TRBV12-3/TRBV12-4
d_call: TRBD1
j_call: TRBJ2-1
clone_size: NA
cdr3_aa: CASSYRGKLSYNEQFF
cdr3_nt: TGTGCCAGCAGTTACAGGGGGAAGCTCTCCTACAATGAGCAGTTCTTC

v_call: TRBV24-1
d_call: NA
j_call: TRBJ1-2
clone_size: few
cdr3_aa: CATSEPEGRGSGYTF
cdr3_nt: TGTGCCACCAGTGAGCCCGAGGGCCGGGGGAGTGGCTACACCTTC

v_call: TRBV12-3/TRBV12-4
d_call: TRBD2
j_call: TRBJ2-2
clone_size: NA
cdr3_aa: CASVAGVNTGELFF
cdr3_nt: TGTGCCAGTGTAGCGGGAGTTAACACCGGGGAGCTGTTTTTT

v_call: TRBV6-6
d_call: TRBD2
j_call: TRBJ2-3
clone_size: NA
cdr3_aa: CASRYPSTSGSGDTQYF
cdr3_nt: TGTGCCAGCAGGTATCCCTCGACTAGCGGGAGTGGAGATACGCAGTATTTT

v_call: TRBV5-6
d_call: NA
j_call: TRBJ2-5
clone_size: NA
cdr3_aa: CASSPAYQETQYF
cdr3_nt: TGTGCCAGCAGCCCCGCTTACCAAGAGACCCAGTACTTC

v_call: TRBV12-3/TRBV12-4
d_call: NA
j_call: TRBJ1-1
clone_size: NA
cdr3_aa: CASSLLAQNTEAFF
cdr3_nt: TGTGCCAGCAGTTTGCTAGCCCAGAACACTGAAGCTTTCTTT

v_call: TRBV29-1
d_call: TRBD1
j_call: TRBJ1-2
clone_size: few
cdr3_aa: CSVDRGSIMGTF
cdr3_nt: TGCAGCGTCGACAGGGGATCCATAATGGGGACCTTC

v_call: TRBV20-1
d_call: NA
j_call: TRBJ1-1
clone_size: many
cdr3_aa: CSARDYTGLGFF
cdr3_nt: TGCAGTGCTAGAGACTATACAGGGTTGGGTTTCTTT

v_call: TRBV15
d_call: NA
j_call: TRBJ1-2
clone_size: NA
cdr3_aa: CATSRDWDGYGYTF
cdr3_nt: TGTGCCACCAGCAGAGATTGGGACGGCTATGGCTACACCTTC

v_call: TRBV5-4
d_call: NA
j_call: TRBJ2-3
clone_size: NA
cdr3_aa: CASSGADQGTQYF
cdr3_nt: TGTGCCAGCAGCGGAGCGGATCAGGGTACGCAGTATTTT

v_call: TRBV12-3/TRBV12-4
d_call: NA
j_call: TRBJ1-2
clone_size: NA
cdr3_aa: CASSPLDSAPNYGYTF
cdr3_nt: TGTGCCAGCAGTCCCTTGGACTCGGCCCCCAACTATGGCTACACCTTC

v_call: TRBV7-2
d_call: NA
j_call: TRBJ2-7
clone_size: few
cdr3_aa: CASSPQDEQYF
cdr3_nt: TGTGCCAGCAGCCCGCAGGACGAGCAGTACTTC

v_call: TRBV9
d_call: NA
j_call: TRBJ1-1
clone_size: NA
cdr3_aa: CASSEWEGSNTEAFF
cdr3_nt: TGTGCCAGCAGCGAGTGGGAAGGGTCGAACACTGAAGCTTTCTTT

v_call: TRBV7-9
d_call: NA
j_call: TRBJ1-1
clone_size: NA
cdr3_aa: CASSLVDAAFF
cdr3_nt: TGTGCCAGCAGCTTAGTAGACGCAGCTTTCTTT

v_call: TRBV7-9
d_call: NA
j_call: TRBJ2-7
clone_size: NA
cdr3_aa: CASSFGVVYEQYF
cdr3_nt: TGTGCCAGCAGCTTCGGCGTGGTCTACGAGCAGTACTTC

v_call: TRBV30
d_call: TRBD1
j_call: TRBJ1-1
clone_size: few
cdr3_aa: CAWSGAYVGTGPFF
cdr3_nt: TGTGCCTGGAGTGGAGCGTACGTTGGGACAGGCCCTTTCTTT

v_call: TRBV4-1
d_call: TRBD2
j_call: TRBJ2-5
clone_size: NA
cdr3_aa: CASSPGRLAGAEYQETQYF
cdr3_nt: TGCGCCAGCAGCCCTGGAAGGCTAGCGGGGGCCGAGTACCAAGAGACCCAGTACTTC

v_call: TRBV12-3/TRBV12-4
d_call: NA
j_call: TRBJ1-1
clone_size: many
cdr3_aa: CASSRMTEAFF
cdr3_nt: TGTGCCAGCAGTCGGATGACTGAAGCTTTCTTT

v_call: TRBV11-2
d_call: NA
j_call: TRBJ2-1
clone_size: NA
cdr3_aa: CASSLYSSAYNEQFF
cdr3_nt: TGTGCCAGCAGCTTATACTCCTCCGCCTACAATGAGCAGTTCTTC

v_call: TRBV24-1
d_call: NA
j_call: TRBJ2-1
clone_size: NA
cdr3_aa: CATSVVTASQGEQFF
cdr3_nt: TGTGCCACCAGTGTGGTGACGGCGTCCCAGGGTGAGCAGTTCTTC

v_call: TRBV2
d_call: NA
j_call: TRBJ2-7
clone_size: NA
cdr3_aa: CASSEGVLSSYEQYF
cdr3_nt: TGTGCCAGCAGTGAAGGAGTTCTAAGCTCCTACGAGCAGTACTTC

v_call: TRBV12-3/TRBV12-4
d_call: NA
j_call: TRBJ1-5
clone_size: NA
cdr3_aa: CASSLPGSNQPQHF
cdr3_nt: TGTGCCAGCAGTTTGCCAGGGAGCAATCAGCCCCAGCATTTT